This T cell receptor beta chain was sequenced for a study of blood T cell repertoires in COVID-19. About the research overall: Researchers got acute and convalescent COVID-19 samples from the United States, Italy and Spain.

Original processing notes: Amplification from reference gene primers served as the basis for estimated nucleated cell counts. Sequenced by immunoSEQ multiplex PCR; TCRdb stores in-frame clones only, minus some. Clone size and the V and J calls come from that table; the DNA yielded D and trimming. The sample shows roughly 120,000 clones, about four fifths of them seen only once. The V end was cut by 1 base, the J end by 4 bases, with 11 bases between. This CDR3 comprises 15 residues. Germline values: CDR1 MGHRA, CDR2 YSYEKL. The sample was peripheral blood. The TCR comes from a woman between 35 and 50 years old with acute or convalescent COVID-19. The chain carries TRBV4-1 and TRBJ1-3; D not resolved. The DNA of the CDR3 is TGCGCCAGCAGCCAAGTTTGGGAGGTCGGAAACACCATATATTTT. Its translation: CASSQVWEVGNTIYF.